This TCR beta chain was recorded in a study of T-cell reconstitution after alpha-beta-depleted transplantation in children. The V end was cut by 3 bases, the J end by 5 bases, with 17 bases between. CDR1 and CDR2 (germline): SGHRS, YFSETQ. The CDR3 length is 15 residues. As it was prepared, the TCRbeta library received unique molecular identifiers. Each CDR3 protein is one row after TCRdb ran MiXCR on the PCR reads. The sample shows approximately 640,000 distinct CDR3 sequences, 16% of them seen only once. The chain joins TRBV5-1 to TRBJ1-2, with D possibly being TRBD1 (5 bases). This specimen was PBMCs from the stem cell graft donor, taken from the stem cell graft. The clonotype comes from a human donor who donated a stem cell graft to a child with acute myeloid leukemia. Written as DNA, the CDR3 is TGCGCCAGCAGCTCCCCGCAGGGCCCGCGGTATGGCTACACCTTC. Amino acids: CASSSPQGPRYGYTF.